This entry describes one T cell receptor (beta chain). The data were obtained in a study of blood T cell repertoires in COVID-19. Study as a whole: COVID-19 samples, acute and convalescent, were from the United States, Italy and Spain. T cells, B-cell-depleted T cells, or PBMCs provided the cDNA or gDNA that served as material.

In the study's own analysis: Amplified reference gene primers provided the basis for estimating nucleated cell counts. The data were produced by immunoSEQ multiplex PCR, yet TCRdb's version contains in-frame clones alone and is incomplete. V, J and clone size are those of that table, while D and trimming were read from the DNA. The table includes about 110,000 clones, about 78% detected once. The sequence came from a human donor in a cohort sampled during active or convalescent COVID-19. Sequencing was carried out using peripheral blood.

CDR3 loop: CASSYLSPRYYNEQFF. CDR3 nucleotides: TGTGCCAGCAGTTACTTAAGCCCCCGATACTACAATGAGCAGTTCTTC. The chain has TRBV6-2 or TRBV6-3 and TRBJ2-1; no definite D call. CDR3 length: 16 residues. Germline CDR1 MNHEY, CDR2 SVGEGT. V lost 1 base and J 3 bases, leaving 13 bases between the germline ends.